This T cell receptor beta chain was profiled in a study of T cells in Graves' hyperthyroidism and ophthalmopathy. Amplification of TCR beta CDR3 regions was performed using RNA transcripts as template. A first-round RT-PCR of the TCR CDR3 used the HTBI primer set. TCRdb independently ran MiXCR on the multiplex PCR reads; one entry per CDR3 protein. The data hold hundreds of thousands of distinct CDR3 sequences, with roughly 15% observed a single time. Study findings and constraints: Researchers found most expanded thyroid clonotypes above 0.001 in blood as well.

With 5 bases clipped from V and 0 bases from J, the junction kept 13 bases outside the gene matches. The germline V gene has CDR1 SGHTA and CDR2 FQGNSA. CDR3 size: 20 residues. This clonotype has at least ten counts. Antigen: not known. Patients having uncontrolled infection, another autoimmune disease, pregnancy or lactation were not included. The origin of this receptor is a woman aged 60-75 years with Graves' ophthalmopathy. The sequenced material came from blood. The J gene is TRBJ2-1, the V gene TRBV7-2; 13 positions match TRBD2. The CDR3 is CASSTPAGTSGTSSYNEQFF. CDR3 nucleotide sequence: TGTGCCAGCAGCACGCCCGCCGGGACTAGCGGGACTAGCTCCTACAATGAGCAGTTCTTC.